This T cell receptor beta chain emerged from a study of blood T cell repertoires in COVID-19. As originally analysed: Reference gene primers were amplified, and this amplification served to estimate nucleated cell counts. Produced via immunoSEQ multiplex PCR; TCRdb's table is partial and in-frame only. V, J and clone size were drawn from that table, and D and trimming were deduced from the DNA. In the table there are about 95,000 clones, 89% of which are singletons. CDR3 length: 14 residues. Germline CDR1 and CDR2: SGHNT and YYREEE (reference sequence). V was trimmed by 0 bases and J by 4 bases, leaving 10 bases between them.

The rearrangement joins TRBV5-4 to TRBJ2-5, with D unresolved. This clonotype originated in a woman in her 70s with acute or convalescent COVID-19. Sample: peripheral blood. The CDR3 reads CASSLDRVGETQYF. The CDR3 coding sequence is TGTGCCAGCAGCTTGGATCGGGTGGGAGAGACCCAGTACTTC.